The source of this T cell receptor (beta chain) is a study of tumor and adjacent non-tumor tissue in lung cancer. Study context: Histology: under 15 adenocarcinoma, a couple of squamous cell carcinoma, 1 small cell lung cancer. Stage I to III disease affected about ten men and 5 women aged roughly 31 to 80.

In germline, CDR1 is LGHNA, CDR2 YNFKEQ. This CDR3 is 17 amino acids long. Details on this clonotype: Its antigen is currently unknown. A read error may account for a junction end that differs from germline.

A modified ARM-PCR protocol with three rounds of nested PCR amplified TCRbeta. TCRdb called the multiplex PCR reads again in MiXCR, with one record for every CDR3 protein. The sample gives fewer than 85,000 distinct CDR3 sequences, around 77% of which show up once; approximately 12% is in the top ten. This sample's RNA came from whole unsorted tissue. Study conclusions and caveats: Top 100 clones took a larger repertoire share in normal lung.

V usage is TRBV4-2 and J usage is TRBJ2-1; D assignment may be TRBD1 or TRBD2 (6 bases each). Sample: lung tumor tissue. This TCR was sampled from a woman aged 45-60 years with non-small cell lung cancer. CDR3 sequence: CANGQEGGGGPYNEQFF. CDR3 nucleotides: TGTGCCAACGGCCAAGAGGGGGGTGGCGGGCCCTACAATGAGCAATTCTTC.